The present T cell receptor beta chain was sequenced within a study of blood T cell repertoires in COVID-19. Across the whole study: Acute and convalescent COVID-19 specimens originated in the United States, Italy and Spain. Sample material is recorded as cDNA or gDNA derived from T cells, B-cell-depleted T cells, or PBMCs.

The data were produced by immunoSEQ multiplex PCR, yet TCRdb's version contains in-frame clones alone and is incomplete. The data show about 170,000 clones, 88% seen once. V shed 5 bases and J shed 2 bases, with 27 bases lying between them. Germline assignment: CDR1 PRHDT and CDR2 FYEKMQ (reference sequence). This CDR3 spans 19 amino acids. Source material: peripheral blood. This TCR was recovered from a man aged 50 to 59 who had recovered from COVID-19. The chain uses TRBV13 and TRBJ2-5; D may be TRBD1 (8 bases). CDR3 sequence reads: CASSNSGGGWLAAQETQYF. DNA for the CDR3: TGTGCCAGCAGCAACTCAGGGGGCGGGTGGCTAGCGGCACAAGAGACCCAGTACTTC. The full variable domain, in which reference TRBV13 and TRBJ2-5 provide the parts outside the CDR3, is AAGVIQSPRHLIKEKRETATLKCYPIPRHDTVYWYQQGPGQDPQFLISFYEKMQSDKGSIPDRFSAQQFSDYHSELNMSSLELGDSALYFCASSNSGGGWLAAQETQYFGPGTRLLVL.